Given below is one TCR beta chain in context. No antigen is known for it. Sequencing was performed with immunoSEQ multiplex PCR; in TCRdb, only in-frame clones are kept and a portion is missing. Among 100,000 to 150,000 clones listed, 90% to 95% were seen once. The entry originates in a study of T cell responses to AZD1222 COVID-19 vaccine. The study, taken as a whole, reports: Rises in breadth and depth of Spike-specific TCRs came after two AZD1222 doses.

The clonotype comes from an adult in good health. The sample here was peripheral blood, taken on day 0 of AZD1222 vaccination.

The CDR3 loop reads CASSFSETTDNEQFF. Here the CDR3 DNA reads TGTGCCAGCAGCTTTAGCGAGACGACCGACAATGAGCAGTTCTTC. The chain employs TRBV7-9 and TRBJ2-1; weak D call: TRBD2 (5 bases). CDR3 length equals 15 residues. Trimming shortened V by 3 bases and J by 5 bases, and 14 bases separated the two germline ends. The germline V gene has CDR1 SEHNR and CDR2 FQNEAQ (reference sequence).